The sequence of this T cell receptor (beta chain) was determined in a study of blood T cell repertoires in COVID-19. Study-level background: Material from acute and convalescent COVID-19 was sourced from the United States, Italy and Spain. T cells, B-cell-depleted T cells, or PBMCs provided the cDNA or gDNA that served as material.

The CDR3 runs 14 residues. The V gene lost 7 bases and the J gene lost 0 bases, with 13 bases spanning the gap. Germline V gene lookup returns CDR1 MDHEN and CDR2 SYDVKM. Methods used by the authors: By means of reference gene primer amplification, nucleated cell counts were estimated. Using immunoSEQ multiplex PCR, the repertoire was profiled, and TCRdb retains in-frame clones only, with some absent. D and trimming come from the DNA, and the V and J calls and clone size come from that table. The sample shows about 39,000 clones, more than 75% of them seen only once. V usage is TRBV28 and J usage is TRBJ2-7, with unresolved D. This clonotype was sampled from a man older than 75 with acute or convalescent COVID-19. Sequencing was performed on peripheral blood. CDR3 nucleotide sequence: TGTGCCAGCACCAAGAGGCTAGGCTCCTACGAGCAGTACTTC. Residues: CASTKRLGSYEQYF. The full variable domain, with the rest looked up from reference TRBV28 and TRBJ2-7, is DVKVTQSSRYLVKRTGEKVFLECVQDMDHENMFWYRQDPGLGLRLIYFSYDVKMKEKGDIPEGYSVSREKKERFSLILESASTNQTSMYLCASTKRLGSYEQYFGPGTRLTVT.